This T cell receptor (beta chain) comes out of a study of blood T cell repertoires in COVID-19. The overall study: Samples of COVID-19 (acute and convalescent) were obtained from the United States, Italy and Spain. T cells, B-cell-depleted T cells, or PBMCs supplied cDNA or gDNA.

Study processing details: From reference gene primer amplification, estimates of nucleated cell counts were derived. Some clones are missing from TCRdb's copy, which holds only in-frame ones; the method was immunoSEQ multiplex PCR. V, J and clone size reflect that table, while D and trimming were determined from the DNA. Of 290,000 or so clones listed, approximately 90% were seen once; the top ten hold about 2.3%. The junction had 11 bases not matched to a gene; V was cut back by 4 bases and J by 5 bases. Germline CDR1 SGHTA, CDR2 FQGNSA. The CDR3 contains 17 residues. This clonotype was sampled from a man aged 18 to 30 with active or convalescent COVID-19. V usage is TRBV7-2 and J usage is TRBJ2-2, with 9 bases that match TRBD2. The sample taken for sequencing was peripheral blood. The chain's CDR3 is CASSWTTSGLWTGELFF. CDR3 nucleotide sequence: TGTGCCAGCAGCTGGACTACTAGCGGGCTCTGGACCGGGGAGCTGTTTTTT.